This T cell receptor beta chain was sequenced for a study of cytomegalovirus exposure and HLA in healthy donors. Study results and limitations: At a 0.05 false discovery rate, a later analysis found 18,000 or so TCR beta sequences to be associated with HLA alleles. In a later analysis, an Asian-associated ancestry cluster reportedly showed fewer N-insertions than the roughly 710-donor mean.

CDR1 and CDR2 (germline): SEHNR, FQNEAQ (reference sequence). The CDR3 spans 14 residues. The PCR had 60 Vbeta and 13 Jbeta primers. This table comes from immunoSEQ multiplex PCR, and its TCRdb copy is limited to in-frame clones, with some not included. The data contain under 150,000 clones, about four fifths of them singletons. On this clone: Its specificity is not known. A read error may account for a junction end that differs from germline.

Sequencing was carried out using PBMCs. The source of this sequence is a man between 18 and 35 years old in good health and CMV-seronegative. The genes are TRBV7-9 and TRBJ2-2; perhaps TRBD2 as D (5 bases). This CDR3 is CASSLAGVAGELFF. In DNA form, the CDR3 reads TGTGCCAGCAGCTTAGCGGGAGTTGCCGGTGAGCTGTTTTTT.